This TCR beta chain was obtained from a study of cytomegalovirus exposure and HLA in healthy donors. This PCR relied on a set of 60 Vbeta primers and 13 Jbeta primers. The assay was immunoSEQ multiplex PCR, and TCRdb's table has in-frame clones only and misses some. The repertoire has about 98,000 clones, about three quarters of them found once; the top ten carry 16%. The CDR3 runs to 15 residues. The germline V gene has CDR1 MDHEN and CDR2 SYDVKM. V dropped 3 bases and J dropped 9 bases, with 15 bases sitting between them. The chain joins TRBV28 to TRBJ1-6; D is uncertain. The source material was PBMCs. This TCR came from a man aged 55 to 70 in good health and CMV-seropositive. The CDR3: CASSFGRGRASPLHF. Here the CDR3 DNA reads TGTGCCAGCAGTTTTGGGCGGGGTAGGGCTTCACCCCTCCACTTT.